What follows are 22 T cell receptor beta chains derived from one specimen sequenced in a study of OX40 agonist ivuxolimab in advanced cancers. Sequencing was performed with immunoSEQ multiplex PCR; in TCRdb, only in-frame clones are kept and a portion is missing. This sample has 60,000 to 75,000 clones, with around 93% found just once. The sample consisted of CD4+ or CD8+ T cells sorted from blood, taken in a trial of the OX40 agonist ivuxolimab. These receptor sequences come from an adult with an advanced solid tumor such as melanoma, head and neck, liver or kidney cancer.

The chain recombines TRBV7-2 with TRBJ2-1; 7 positions match TRBD2. V was pared by 1 base and J by 3 bases, with 6 bases of the junction left unmatched. The CDR3 totals 16 residues. The V gene's germline CDR1 is SGHTA and CDR2 FQGNSA. In DNA form, the CDR3 reads TGTGCCAGCAGCTTAGGGTGGCGGGGGATCTACAATGAGCAGTTCTTC. Its protein product is CASSLGWRGIYNEQFF. Combining the CDR3 with reference TRBV7-2 and TRBJ2-1 gives the whole variable domain GAGVSQSPSNKVTEKGKDVELRCDPISGHTALYWYRQSLGQGLEFLIYFQGNSAPDKSGLPSDRFSAERTGGSVSTLTIQRTQQEDSAVYLCASSLGWRGIYNEQFFGPGTRLTVL.

The chain has TRBV7-2 and TRBJ1-2; TRBD1 matches at 11 bases. The CDR3 has 14 amino acids. The germline V gene encodes CDR1 SGHTA and CDR2 FQGNSA. V was pared by 4 bases and J by 7 bases, with 5 bases of the junction left unmatched. The CDR3 reads CASSWGQGVGGYTF. The CDR3 DNA follows: TGTGCCAGCAGCTGGGGACAGGGGGTGGGTGGCTACACCTTC. Full variable domain (outside the CDR3, taken from reference TRBV7-2 and TRBJ1-2): GAGVSQSPSNKVTEKGKDVELRCDPISGHTALYWYRQSLGQGLEFLIYFQGNSAPDKSGLPSDRFSAERTGGSVSTLTIQRTQQEDSAVYLCASSWGQGVGGYTFGSGTRLTVV.

The chain carries TRBV5-5 and TRBJ1-4; D is undetermined. This CDR3 has 14 residues. V was cut by 0 bases and J by 2 bases, with 5 bases left in between. Germline CDR1 is SGHKS and CDR2 is YYEKEE (reference sequence). The CDR3 DNA follows: TGTGCCAGCAGCTTGGTTCGGACTAATGAAAAACTGTTTTTT. Protein: CASSLVRTNEKLFF.

The chain recombines TRBV11-2 with TRBJ2-7; either TRBD1 or TRBD2 may supply D (5 bases each). The length of the CDR3 is 14 residues. Trimming removed 5 bases from V and 5 bases from J, with 16 bases in between. The germline gives CDR1 SGHAT, CDR2 FQNNGV. In DNA form, the CDR3 reads TGTGCCAGCAGCCAACAGGCAGGGAGACACGAGCAGTACTTC. This sequence encodes CASSQQAGRHEQYF.

The chain recombines TRBV30 with TRBJ1-3; D may be TRBD1 (5 bases). The V and J ends lost 3 bases and 3 bases respectively, with 12 bases between them. CDR1 is GTSNPN, CDR2 SVGIG, per germline (reference sequence). The CDR3 consists of 14 residues. CDR3 bases: TGTGCCTGGAGAACGACAGACGTTGGAAACACCATATATTTT. Encoded protein: CAWRTTDVGNTIYF.

The gene calls are TRBV6-4 and TRBJ1-1; the match to TRBD1 covers 8 bases. From germline, CDR1 is MRHNA and CDR2 SNTAGT. Unmatched junction bases numbered 8, after V lost 5 bases and J lost 3 bases. CDR3 length: 15 amino acids. The DNA of the CDR3 is TGTGCCAGCAGTAAGGACAGGGCGGAAGACACTGAAGCTTTCTTT. This codes for CASSKDRAEDTEAFF.

The chain joins TRBV7-9 to TRBJ2-7; 10 bases map to TRBD1. Trimming removed 5 bases from V and 0 bases from J; junction bases left unmatched: 10. Germline V gene sequence: CDR1 SEHNR, CDR2 FQNEAQ (reference sequence). There are 17 residues in the CDR3. Here the CDR3 reads CASSPRTGGGPSYEQYF. The CDR3 DNA follows: TGTGCCAGCAGCCCAAGGACAGGGGGTGGGCCCTCCTACGAGCAGTACTTC.

The chain is built from TRBV6-1 and TRBJ1-1, with D uncertain. Germline V gene data show CDR1 as MNHNS and CDR2 as SASEGT. Trimming shortened V by 4 bases and J by 8 bases, and 17 bases separated the two germline ends. The length of the CDR3 is 14 residues. CDR3 DNA: TGTGCCAGCAGTGTGGATTATACGGGGTTAGAAGCTTTCTTT. Amino acid sequence: CASSVDYTGLEAFF.

The gene calls are TRBV4-2 and TRBJ1-2; possible D gene TRBD1, 6 bases. In germline, CDR1 is LGHNA, CDR2 YNFKEQ. The V end was cut by 0 bases, the J end by 2 bases, with 13 bases between. The CDR3 totals 16 residues. CDR3 sequence: CASSQDRSGQNYGYTF. The CDR3, as DNA: TGTGCCAGCAGCCAAGATAGAAGTGGACAGAACTATGGCTACACCTTC.

The chain recombines TRBV29-1 with TRBJ2-3; TRBD1 matches at 8 bases. Trimming took 5 bases from V and 1 from J; bases not matched to a gene: 5. This CDR3 is 14 amino acids long. Germline V gene data show CDR1 as SQVTM and CDR2 as ANQGSEA. This CDR3 is CSVTTGGGTDTQYF. CDR3 sequence (DNA): TGCAGCGTTACCACAGGGGGAGGCACAGATACGCAGTATTTT.

As DNA, the CDR3 is TGTGCCAGCAGTGGGGTAGCGGGAGGGGAGCAGTTCTTC. Protein sequence: CASSGVAGGEQFF. The chain carries TRBV25-1 and TRBJ2-1; 11 bases are a match to TRBD2. Germline CDR1 MGHDK, CDR2 SYGVNS. Trimming at V came to 4 bases and at J to 10 bases, leaving 3 bases not matched to a gene. CDR3 length: 13 amino acids.

This clone was seen once. The V call is TRBV21-1, the J call TRBJ2-7; whether TRBD2, the table's D call, matches the DNA was not checked. TRBV21-1 is a listed pseudogene. CDR3 length equals 15 residues. Here the CDR3 DNA reads TGTGCCAGCAGCAAATGGCAGCGGGAGCTCTACGAGCAGTACTTC. This sequence encodes CASSKWQRELYEQYF.

The genes are TRBV10-3 and TRBJ2-7; 7 bases are a match to TRBD2. Germline values: CDR1 ENHRY, CDR2 SYGVKD. V lost 4 bases and J lost 4; bases outside the gene matches: 10. This CDR3 has 15 residues. CDR3 coding DNA: TGTGCCATCAGTGTTGGGCTAGCGGAAAATTACGAGCAGTACTTC. Translation: CAISVGLAENYEQYF.

Only one count was recorded for this clone. CDR3 loop: CASSMDGPTSSTETQYF. DNA for the CDR3: TGTGCCAGTAGTATGGATGGCCCCACATCATCTACAGAGACCCAGTACTTC. The chain employs TRBV19 and TRBJ2-5; D uncertain. Trimming took 3 bases from V and 4 from J, leaving 21 bases between them. The CDR3 has 17 amino acids. Looked up from germline, CDR1 is LNHDA and CDR2 is SQIVND (reference sequence).

This rearrangement joins TRBV14 to TRBJ2-5; 11 bases match TRBD1. This CDR3 is built from 17 residues. Germline values: CDR1 SGHDN, CDR2 FVKESK. Trimming at V came to 1 base and at J to 0 bases, leaving 4 bases not matched to a gene. In DNA form, the CDR3 reads TGTGCCAGCAGCCAAGGAGGGACAGGGGGTTACCAAGAGACCCAGTACTTC. This sequence encodes CASSQGGTGGYQETQYF.

This chain uses TRBV5-1 with TRBJ2-7; TRBD1 agrees at 8 bases. Germline CDR1 reads SGHRS; CDR2 reads YFSETQ. V gave up 2 bases and J gave up 6 bases; unmatched junction bases: 1. The CDR3 has 12 residues. CDR3 protein: CASSFGTGEQYF. The DNA of the CDR3 is TGCGCCAGCAGCTTCGGGACAGGCGAGCAGTACTTC. Combining the CDR3 with reference TRBV5-1 and TRBJ2-7 gives the whole variable domain KAGVTQTPRYLIKTRGQQVTLSCSPISGHRSVSWYQQTPGQGLQFLFEYFSETQRNKGNFPGRFSGRQFSNSRSEMNVSTLELGDSALYLCASSFGTGEQYFGPGTRLTVT.

The V gene is TRBV7-9, the J gene TRBJ1-6; D is uncertain. The CDR3 is 13 amino acids. Germline CDR1 reads SEHNR; CDR2 reads FQNEAQ (reference sequence). V dropped 5 bases and J dropped 10 bases, with 12 bases sitting between them. In nucleotides, the CDR3 is TGTGCCAGCAGCGAGATGGGGAGCTCACCCCTCCACTTT. Protein: CASSEMGSSPLHF.

The rearrangement links TRBV5-1 to TRBJ1-2; D not resolved. This CDR3 is built from 18 residues. With 4 bases removed from V and 4 bases from J, the gap between germline ends came to 26 bases. CDR1 and CDR2 (germline): SGHRS, YFSETQ. CDR3: CASSPVEGSLNYGYGYTF. As DNA, the CDR3 is TGCGCCAGCAGCCCGGTAGAAGGGTCCCTTAACTATGGCTATGGCTACACCTTC.

The chain joins TRBV19 to TRBJ1-1; D call uncertain. Germline assignment: CDR1 LNHDA and CDR2 SQIVND (reference sequence). V was cut by 6 bases and J by 3 bases, with 2 bases left in between. This CDR3 comprises 10 residues. The chain's CDR3 is CASRDTEAFF. The CDR3 DNA sequence: TGTGCCAGTAGGGACACTGAAGCTTTCTTT.

The CDR3 is CASSLKRAGELFF. In DNA form, the CDR3 reads TGTGCCAGCAGCTTGAAGCGCGCCGGGGAGCTGTTTTTT. The chain joins TRBV7-3 to TRBJ2-2; no definite D call. This CDR3 spans 13 amino acids. CDR1 and CDR2 from the germline V gene are SGHTA and FQGTGA. Trimming shortened V by 3 bases and J by 6 bases, and 8 bases separated the two germline ends. Drawing the rest from reference TRBV7-3 and TRBJ2-2, the complete variable domain is GAGVSQTPSNKVTEKGKYVELRCDPISGHTALYWYRQSLGQGPEFLIYFQGTGAADDSGLPNDRFFAVRPEGSVSTLKIQRTERGDSAVYLCASSLKRAGELFFGEGSRLTVL.

This sequence joins TRBV10-3 and TRBJ2-7; unclear D gene. The CDR3 has 13 amino acids. V dropped 8 bases and J dropped 3 bases, with 14 bases sitting between them. The germline gives CDR1 ENHRY, CDR2 SYGVKD. The CDR3 DNA follows: TGTGCCATCTTAGCACGTCCTGACTACGAGCAGTACTTC. It yields the protein CAILARPDYEQYF.

This chain links TRBV6-1 with TRBJ2-5; D is unclear. The better agreement between TRBJ2-7 and the DNA end casts doubt on the J call. From germline, CDR1 is MNHNS and CDR2 SASEGT. The length of the CDR3 is 15 residues. The DNA of the CDR3 is TGTGCCAGCACCATGTCCCTTGACGGAACCTACGAGCAGTACTTC. It is translated as CASTMSLDGTYEQYF.